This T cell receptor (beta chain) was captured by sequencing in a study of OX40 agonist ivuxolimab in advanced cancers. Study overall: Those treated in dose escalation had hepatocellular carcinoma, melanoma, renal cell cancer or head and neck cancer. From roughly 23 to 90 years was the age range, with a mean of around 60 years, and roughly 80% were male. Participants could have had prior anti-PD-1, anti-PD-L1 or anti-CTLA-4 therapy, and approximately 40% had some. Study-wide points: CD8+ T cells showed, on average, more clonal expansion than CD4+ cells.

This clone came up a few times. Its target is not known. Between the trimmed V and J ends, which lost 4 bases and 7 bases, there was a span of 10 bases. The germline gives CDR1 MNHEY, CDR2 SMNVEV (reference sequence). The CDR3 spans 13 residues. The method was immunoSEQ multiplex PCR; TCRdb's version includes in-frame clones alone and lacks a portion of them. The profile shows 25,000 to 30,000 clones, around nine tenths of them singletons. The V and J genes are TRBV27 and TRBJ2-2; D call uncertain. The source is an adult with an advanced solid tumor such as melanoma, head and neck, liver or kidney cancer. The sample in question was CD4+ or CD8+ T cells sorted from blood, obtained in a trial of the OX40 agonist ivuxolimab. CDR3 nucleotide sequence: TGTGCCAGCAGTTCTCCCCCAGTCGGGGAGCTGTTTTTT. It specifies CASSSPPVGELFF.